This T cell receptor (beta chain) was captured by sequencing in a study of preoperative IRX-2 immunotherapy in early breast cancer. V lost 1 base, J lost 2 bases, and 11 bases lay in between. There are 15 residues in the CDR3. Germline CDR1 is SGHAT and CDR2 is FQNNGV. Sequencing used immunoSEQ multiplex PCR; TCRdb keeps in-frame clones, though not all of them. The sample has some 30,000 clones; around 91% are singletons. Specified treatment: preoperative locoregional IRX-2 cytokine immunotherapy. Patients received preoperative, locoregional IRX-2 cytokine immunotherapy in a phase Ib study. The chain uses TRBV11-2 and TRBJ1-2; D unresolved. The sample here was taken from a patient treated with IRX-2 immunotherapy. The sequence was obtained from a human donor with breast cancer. Here the CDR3 reads CASSLVRGWNYGYTF. Here the CDR3 DNA reads TGTGCCAGCAGCTTAGTTCGGGGTTGGAACTATGGCTACACCTTC.